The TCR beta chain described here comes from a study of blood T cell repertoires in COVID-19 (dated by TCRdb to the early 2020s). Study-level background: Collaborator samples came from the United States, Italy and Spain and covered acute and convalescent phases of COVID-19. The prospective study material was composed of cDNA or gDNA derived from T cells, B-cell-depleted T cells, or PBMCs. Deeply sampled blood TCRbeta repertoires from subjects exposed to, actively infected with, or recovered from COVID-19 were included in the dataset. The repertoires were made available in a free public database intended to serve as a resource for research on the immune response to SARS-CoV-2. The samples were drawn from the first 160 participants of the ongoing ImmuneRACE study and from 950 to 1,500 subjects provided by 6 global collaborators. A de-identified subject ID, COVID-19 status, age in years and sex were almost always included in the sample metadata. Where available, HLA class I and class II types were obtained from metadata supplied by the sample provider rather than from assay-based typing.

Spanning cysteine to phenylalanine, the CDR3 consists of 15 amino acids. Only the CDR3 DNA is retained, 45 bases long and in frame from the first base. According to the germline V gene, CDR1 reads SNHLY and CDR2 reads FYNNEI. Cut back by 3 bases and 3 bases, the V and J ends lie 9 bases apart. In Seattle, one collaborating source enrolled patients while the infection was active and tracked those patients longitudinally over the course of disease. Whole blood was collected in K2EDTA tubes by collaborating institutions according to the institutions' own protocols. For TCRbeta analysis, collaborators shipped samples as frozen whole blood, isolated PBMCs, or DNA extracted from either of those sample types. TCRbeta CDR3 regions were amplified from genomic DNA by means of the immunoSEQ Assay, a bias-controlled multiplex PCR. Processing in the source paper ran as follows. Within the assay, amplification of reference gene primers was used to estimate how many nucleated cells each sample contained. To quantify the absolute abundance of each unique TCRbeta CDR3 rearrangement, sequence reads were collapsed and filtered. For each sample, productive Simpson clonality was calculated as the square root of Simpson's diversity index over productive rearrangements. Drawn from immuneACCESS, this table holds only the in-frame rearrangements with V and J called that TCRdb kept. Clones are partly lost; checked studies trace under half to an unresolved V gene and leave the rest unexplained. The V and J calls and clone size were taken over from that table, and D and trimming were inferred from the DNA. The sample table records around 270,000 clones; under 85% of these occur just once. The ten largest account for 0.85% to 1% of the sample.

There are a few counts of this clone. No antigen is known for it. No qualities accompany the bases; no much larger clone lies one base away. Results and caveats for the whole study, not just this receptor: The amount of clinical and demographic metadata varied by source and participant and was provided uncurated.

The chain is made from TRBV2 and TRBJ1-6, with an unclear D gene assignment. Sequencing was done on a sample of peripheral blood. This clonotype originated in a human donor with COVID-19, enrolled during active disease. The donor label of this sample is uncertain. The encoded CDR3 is CASSEGPGYNSPLHF. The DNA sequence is TGTGCCAGCAGTGAGGGTCCAGGCTATAATTCACCCCTCCACTTT.